Presented here are 27 T cell receptor beta chains from one specimen sequenced in a study of regulatory T cells in long-lasting Graves disease. Researchers made TCR beta libraries by using iRepertoire HTBI primers and running Arm-PCR on CDR3 regions. TCRdb reprocessed the multiplex PCR reads via MiXCR and lists one record per CDR3 protein. The sample holds hundreds of thousands of distinct CDR3 sequences, roughly 13% seen once. The time point denotes: newly diagnosed GD, antithyroid drugs for less than 3 months. TCR sequences were obtained from RNA taken from PBMCs. This sample was shared with a second study, whose subject was T cells in Graves' hyperthyroidism and ophthalmopathy.

This specimen consisted of peripheral blood mononuclear cells (PBMCs), obtained at new diagnosis, from a patient treated with antithyroid drugs. The source is a man under 40 with Graves disease.

This clonotype occurred many times. The chain carries TRBV7-9 and TRBJ2-1; TRBD1 matches 7 bases. The length of the CDR3 is 15 residues. V shed 3 bases and J 0 bases; nucleotides not matched to a gene: 2. Looked up from germline, CDR1 is SEHNR and CDR2 is FQNEAQ (reference sequence). CDR3 sequence: CASSFDRASYNEQFF. The CDR3 DNA is TGTGCCAGCAGCTTTGACAGGGCCTCCTACAATGAGCAGTTCTTC.

This clonotype turned up a few times. The rearrangement joins TRBV6-1 to TRBJ2-1; no clear D. This CDR3 region has 13 residues. In germline, CDR1 is MNHNS, CDR2 SASEGT. V gave up 1 base and J gave up 7 bases, with 8 bases separating them. CDR3 region: CASSEGPENEQFF. The CDR3 nucleotides are TGTGCCAGCAGTGAAGGCCCCGAAAATGAGCAGTTCTTC.

The table lists this clonotype with many counts. The chain joins TRBV7-2 to TRBJ2-3, with a weak D call TRBD2 (7 bases). CDR1 SGHTA and CDR2 FQGNSA come from the germline V gene. V lost 2 bases to trimming and J lost 1 base, with 16 bases between them. This CDR3 is built from 17 residues. The CDR3 DNA reads as TGTGCCAGCAGCTTAAAAGGGGGGGCCCTTCGCACAGATACGCAGTATTTT. Amino acids: CASSLKGGALRTDTQYF.

In this sample, this clonotype turned up many times. This rearrangement joins TRBV20-1 to TRBJ2-5, with D possibly TRBD2 on 5 matching bases. The CDR3 loop spans 13 amino acids. Germline V CDR1 and CDR2: DFQATT, SNEGSKA (reference sequence). Trimming shortened V by 3 bases and J by 4 bases, and 12 bases separated the two germline ends. Here the CDR3 reads CSASGRLIETQYF. The DNA of the CDR3 is TGCAGTGCTAGCGGCAGACTAATAGAGACCCAGTACTTC.

Ten or more counts support this clonotype. The chain links TRBV3-1 to TRBJ2-1; 15 bases match TRBD2. V lost 4 bases, J lost 8 bases, and 6 bases stayed unmatched. CDR1 is LGHDT, CDR2 YNNKEL, per germline (reference sequence). The CDR3 is made up of 16 amino acids. In DNA, the CDR3 is TGTGCCAGCAGCCCGACAGGACTAGCGGGAGGGGATGAGCAGTTCTTC. Translation gives CASSPTGLAGGDEQFF.

The chain is built from TRBV6-1 and TRBJ1-2; possible D gene TRBD1, 6 bases. Germline loops: CDR1 MNHNS, CDR2 SASEGT. CDR3 size: 11 residues. V was clipped by 8 bases and J by 6 bases, with 10 bases between them. CDR3 sequence reads: CASWGAHGYTF. CDR3 nucleotides: TGTGCCAGCTGGGGGGCGCATGGCTACACCTTC.

This clonotype showed up many times. Germline and junction disagree at one end, which may indicate a read error. The V and J genes are TRBV5-1 and TRBJ1-1, with a tentative D call TRBD1 (5 bases). The CDR3 is made up of 13 amino acids. Germline V gene sequence: CDR1 SGHRS, CDR2 YFSETQ. CDR3 sequence: CASSRDGYTEAFF. Here the CDR3 DNA reads TGTGCCAGCAGTCGGGACGGCTACACTGAAGCTTTCTTT.

This chain links TRBV18 with TRBJ2-5; D uncertain. The CDR3 sequence is 14 residues long. Per germline, CDR1 KGHSH and CDR2 LQKENI. Deletions cut 2 bases from V and 4 bases from J, with 11 bases between. The CDR3 DNA follows: TGTGCCAGCTCACCAGCAATAGCTCGAGAGACCCAGTACTTC. Its protein product is CASSPAIARETQYF.

This clonotype showed up many times. The chain uses TRBV27 and TRBJ1-5; weak D call: TRBD1 (5 bases). With 2 bases removed from V and 0 bases from J, the gap between germline ends came to 11 bases. From germline, CDR1 is MNHEY and CDR2 SMNVEV (reference sequence). This CDR3 has 16 amino acids. The CDR3 reads CASSLGGEPSNQPQHF. For the CDR3, the DNA is TGTGCCAGCAGTTTAGGGGGGGAACCTAGCAATCAGCCCCAGCATTTT.

This chain connects TRBV7-8 to TRBJ1-2; tentative D call: TRBD1 (6 bases). Germline assignment: CDR1 SGHVS and CDR2 FQNEAQ. V was pared by 4 bases and J by 0 bases, with 12 bases between. The CDR3 contains 15 residues. DNA for the CDR3: TGTGCCAGCAGCTCCGGGGGCACCTCTAACTATGGCTACACCTTC. As protein: CASSSGGTSNYGYTF.

This clonotype was observed at least ten times. J is TRBJ1-1 and V is TRBV20-1; D is ambiguous. Germline assignment: CDR1 DFQATT and CDR2 SNEGSKA (reference sequence). The CDR3 has 11 amino acids. In nucleotides, the CDR3 is TGCAGCCTCGAGTTCGGGGCTGAAGCTTTCTTT. This translates into CSLEFGAEAFF.

This clonotype appeared many times. V gene TRBV6-1 combines with J gene TRBJ2-7, with 9 bases that match TRBD1. Germline values: CDR1 MNHNS, CDR2 SASEGT. The CDR3 is made up of 14 amino acids. After removal of 7 bases from V and 4 bases from J, the junction contained 8 bases not matched to a gene. The chain's CDR3 is CASNRNRGLYEQYF. The CDR3, as DNA: TGTGCCAGCAACAGGAACAGGGGGCTGTACGAGCAGTACTTC.

V gene TRBV6-5 combines with J gene TRBJ2-6; D is unclear. The germline CDR1 and CDR2 sequences are MNHEY and SVGAGI. The germline V and J ends were trimmed by 2 bases and 3 bases, with 2 bases remaining between them. The CDR3 runs 13 residues. In DNA, the CDR3 is TGTGCCAGCAGTTACATTGGGGCCAACGTCCTGACTTTC. It yields the protein CASSYIGANVLTF.

About this clonotype itself: At one of its ends the junction is not consistent with the germline gene, which may arise from a read error. This chain uses TRBV7-2 with TRBJ2-5; 10 nucleotides match TRBD2. This CDR3 spans 15 amino acids. The germline gives CDR1 SGHTA, CDR2 FQGNSA. CDR3 coding DNA: TGTGCCAGCAGCCAAGACGGGCTAGCGGGAGAGACCCATTACTTC. Its translation is CASSQDGLAGETHYF.

In this sample, this clonotype turned up many times. This chain connects TRBV12-3 or TRBV12-4 to TRBJ1-2; D perhaps matches TRBD1 (5 bases). The CDR3 extends over 14 amino acids. V was clipped by 3 bases and J by 8 bases, with 16 bases between them. The CDR3 bases are TGTGCCAGCAGTTTGCAGGGCTGGAGGTTGGGCTACACCTTC. This translates into CASSLQGWRLGYTF.

The chain recombines TRBV18 with TRBJ2-7, with D uncertain. CDR1 is KGHSH and CDR2 is LQKENI in the germline V gene. V was pared by 3 bases and J by 5 bases, with 11 bases between. The CDR3 runs to 13 residues. The CDR3 DNA follows: TGTGCCAGCTCACCGGTTTCCGCCCACGAGCAGTACTTC. It yields the protein CASSPVSAHEQYF.

The chain combines TRBV5-1 with TRBJ2-3, with D possibly matching TRBD1 (6 bases). Looked up from germline, CDR1 is SGHRS and CDR2 is YFSETQ. Trimming stripped 0 bases from V and 4 bases from J, with 12 bases between. The length of the CDR3 is 15 residues. The CDR3 sequence is CASSLEGVGSDTQYF. CDR3 in DNA: TGCGCCAGCAGCTTGGAGGGGGTCGGGTCAGATACGCAGTATTTT.

This clonotype was recorded a few times. The chain links TRBV30 to TRBJ2-2; TRBD2 aligns across 11 bases. This CDR3 comprises 16 residues. V lost 4 bases, J lost 2 bases, and 6 bases stayed unmatched. CDR1 GTSNPN and CDR2 SVGIG come from the germline V gene (reference sequence). The CDR3 reads CAWIASGRKNTGELFF. Written as DNA, the CDR3 is TGTGCCTGGATTGCTAGCGGGAGGAAAAACACCGGGGAGCTGTTTTTT.

This clonotype has at least ten counts. V is TRBV12-3 or TRBV12-4 and J is TRBJ1-5; possible D gene TRBD1, 5 bases. V was shortened by 2 bases and J by 10 bases, with 15 bases between the two germline ends. CDR3 size: 14 residues. CDR3 loop: CASSLSRGWGPQHF. The CDR3 DNA reads as TGTGCCAGCAGTTTATCTAGGGGATGGGGTCCCCAGCATTTT.

In this sample, this clonotype turned up a few times. The chain joins TRBV9 to TRBJ2-3, with D tentatively TRBD2 (5 bases). The CDR3 is 17 residues long. Trimming pared 0 bases from V and 6 bases from J, leaving 20 bases between. CDR1 and CDR2 from the germline V gene are SGDLS and YYNGEE. The DNA for the CDR3 is TGTGCCAGCAGCGTAGAAGGGCAGAGAGTAGCGTGGGATACGCAGTATTTT. The encoded protein is CASSVEGQRVAWDTQYF.

This clonotype was seen repeatedly, ten times or more. This chain links TRBV29-1 with TRBJ2-7, with D possibly TRBD2 on 5 matching bases. Trimming removed 3 bases at V and 6 bases at J, with 6 bases between. In germline, CDR1 is SQVTM, CDR2 ANQGSEA. This CDR3 has 10 residues. Here the CDR3 reads CSVDEGEQYF. Here the CDR3 DNA reads TGCAGCGTTGATGAGGGCGAGCAGTACTTC.

This clonotype was found a few times. The genes are TRBV6-1 and TRBJ2-7; weak D call: TRBD2 (6 bases). CDR3 length: 13 residues. The V gene lost 7 bases and the J gene lost 5 bases, with 15 bases spanning the gap. Germline V gene data show CDR1 as MNHNS and CDR2 as SASEGT. The CDR3 nucleotides are TGTGCCAGCAAGGAGGGCAGAACCCACGAGCAGTACTTC. This codes for CASKEGRTHEQYF.

Turning to this clonotype: A much larger clone lies a single base off, so this may be a read error. The chain combines TRBV6-1 with TRBJ1-2; D unresolved. Germline V gives CDR1 MNHNS, CDR2 SASEGT. Trimming took off 8 bases at V and 0 bases at J, with 13 bases between the two ends. The CDR3 extends over 14 amino acids. The DNA of the CDR3 is TGTGCCAGCGTCGTCGCAGAGACTAACTATGGCTACACCTTC. It translates to CASVVAETNYGYTF.

This sequence joins TRBV6-2 or TRBV6-3 and TRBJ1-6; 9 nucleotides line up with TRBD1. This CDR3 has 15 amino acids. Germline CDR1 MNHEY, CDR2 SVGEGT. Trimming cost V 8 bases and J 5 bases; bases outside gene matches: 7. The CDR3 loop is CASGRDRDHNSPLHF. The CDR3 DNA sequence: TGTGCCAGCGGACGGGACAGGGACCATAATTCACCCCTCCACTTT.

This clonotype was observed a handful of times. V gene TRBV24-1 combines with J gene TRBJ2-1, with D perhaps being TRBD1 or TRBD2 (5 bases each). V was clipped by 3 bases and J by 6 bases, with 17 bases between them. Germline V gives CDR1 KGHDR, CDR2 SFDVKD. This CDR3 spans 16 amino acids. In DNA, the CDR3 is TGTGCCACCAGTGATCTGACCGGGACGGGTTTCAATGAGCAGTTCTTC. This encodes CATSDLTGTGFNEQFF.

In regard to this clonotype: Since a much larger clone is just one base distant, this may be a read error. The rearrangement links TRBV5-5 to TRBJ2-7; the match to TRBD2 covers 7 bases. Unmatched junction bases numbered 11, after V lost 6 bases and J lost 2 bases. Germline V gene sequence: CDR1 SGHKS, CDR2 YYEKEE (reference sequence). This CDR3 region has 15 residues. CDR3 protein: CASNHYSSGTYEQYF. As DNA, the CDR3 is TGTGCCAGCAACCATTATTCGAGCGGGACCTACGAGCAGTACTTC.

The chain links TRBV14 to TRBJ1-5; D not resolved. Germline V gene data show CDR1 as SGHDN and CDR2 as FVKESK. Deletions cut 4 bases from V and 9 bases from J, with 22 bases between. The CDR3 consists of 16 residues. In nucleotides, the CDR3 is TGTGCCAGCAGCCCGCTTGGACGGTCCCCGAGTGGGCCCCAGCATTTT. Translation: CASSPLGRSPSGPQHF.